These T cell receptor beta chains were read from a single sample in a study of shared clonotypes between healthy human individuals. Data came from immunoSEQ multiplex PCR; TCRdb stores just in-frame clones and leaves some out. This sample has over 2 million clones, with under 95% found just once. The source material was naive CD4+ T cells from PBMCs. The receptors stem from a man between 18 and 35 years old in good health. Some clones in this sample may be carry-over from other donors' samples. Both conserved end residues are part of each CDR3. A D gene is named only where the DNA matches it firmly. Expanded clones get a size class; other rows say once, few or many, or leave the size out.

j_call | d_call | v_call | clone_size | cdr3_aa | cdr3_nt
TRBJ2-7 | TRBD1 | TRBV18 | . | CASSPRTGGAGEQYF | TGTGCCAGCTCACCCCGGACAGGGGGCGCGGGGGAGCAGTACTTC
TRBJ1-1 | . | TRBV15 | . | CATSRGSGQPAFF | TGTGCCACCAGCAGAGGGTCCGGGCAGCCGGCTTTCTTT
TRBJ2-5 | TRBD2 | TRBV28 | . | CASSSPSGGQETQYF | TGTGCCAGCAGTTCCCCTAGCGGGGGCCAAGAGACCCAGTACTTC
TRBJ2-7 | . | TRBV29-1 | . | CSVVDWSSYEQYF | TGCAGCGTTGTAGATTGGAGCTCCTACGAGCAGTACTTC
TRBJ2-1 | . | TRBV28 | . | CASRSPTAKGEQFF | TGTGCCAGCAGAAGCCCGACAGCTAAGGGTGAGCAGTTCTTC
TRBJ2-1 | . | TRBV9 | . | CASSVEAVAAYNEQFF | TGTGCCAGCAGCGTAGAGGCGGTAGCGGCTTACAATGAGCAGTTCTTC
TRBJ2-2 | TRBD1 | TRBV19 | . | CASSNTPRQGKNTGELFF | TGTGCCAGTAGTAACACACCTCGACAGGGAAAGAACACCGGGGAGCTGTTTTTT
TRBJ1-3 | . | TRBV19 | once | CASSAAARARTGNTIYF | TGTGCCAGTAGTGCGGCTGCTCGGGCGAGGACTGGAAACACCATATATTTT
TRBJ1-1 | . | TRBV18 | . | CASSPGTRGTEAFF | TGTGCCAGCTCACCAGGGACTCGGGGCACTGAAGCTTTCTTT
TRBJ1-1 | TRBD1 | TRBV11-3 | . | CASSLTGGTEAFF | TGTGCCAGCAGCTTAACAGGGGGGACTGAAGCTTTCTTT
TRBJ1-1 | TRBD1 | TRBV27 | . | CASSFAGQYTEAFF | TGTGCCAGCAGTTTCGCGGGACAGTACACTGAAGCTTTCTTT
TRBJ2-1 | TRBD2 | TRBV19 | . | CASSKGRASGRTYNEQFF | TGTGCCAGTAGTAAAGGAAGGGCGAGCGGGAGGACCTACAATGAGCAGTTCTTC
TRBJ2-5 | . | TRBV6-1 | . | CASSELVVGEETQYF | TGTGCCAGCAGTGAACTAGTGGTAGGAGAAGAGACCCAGTACTTC
TRBJ1-3 | TRBD1 | TRBV9 | . | CASSVGGTVPTSGNTIYF | TGTGCCAGCAGCGTAGGAGGGACAGTTCCGACCTCTGGAAACACCATATATTTT
TRBJ1-1 | TRBD1 | TRBV7-6 | . | CASSFTGTGDTEAFF | TGTGCCAGCAGCTTCACGGGGACAGGGGACACTGAAGCTTTCTTT
TRBJ2-7 | TRBD1 | TRBV29-1 | . | CSVGRTGEQYF | TGCAGCGTTGGGAGGACAGGCGAGCAGTACTTC
TRBJ2-1 | TRBD2 | TRBV5-4 | . | CASSSGLAGGNEQFF | TGTGCCAGCAGCTCGGGACTAGCGGGGGGCAATGAGCAGTTCTTC